What follows are 7 T cell receptor beta chains derived from one specimen sequenced in a study of PD-1 blockade in classical Hodgkin lymphoma. Time point noted: cycle 4 day 1 (C4D1), after 6 weeks of nivolumab. All trial patients relapsed after autologous stem cell transplantation. Assay used: immunoSEQ multiplex PCR; TCRdb lists only in-frame clones, some missing. The data hold 25,000 to 40,000 clones, with less than 75% observed a single time. The sample consisted of peripheral blood mononuclear cells (PBMCs), taken before the fourth cycle of nivolumab. These TCRs come from a human donor with classical Hodgkin lymphoma.

The chain employs TRBV11-2 and TRBJ2-5, with 8 bases aligning to TRBD2. The CDR3 has 16 amino acids. The V segment lost 6 bases and the J segment 0 bases; nucleotides outside the gene matches: 9. From germline, CDR1 is SGHAT and CDR2 FQNNGV. This CDR3 is CASRSIAGKNQETQYF. CDR3 in DNA: TGTGCCAGCAGATCCATAGCGGGAAAGAACCAAGAGACCCAGTACTTC.

J is TRBJ2-3 and V is TRBV28, with 9 bases identical to TRBD2. Germline values: CDR1 MDHEN, CDR2 SYDVKM. J lost 0 bases, V lost 1 base, and 5 bases had no gene match. This CDR3 comprises 17 residues. The CDR3: CASSLFPSGISTDTQYF. CDR3 sequence (DNA): TGTGCCAGCAGTTTATTCCCTAGCGGGATTAGCACAGATACGCAGTATTTT. Supplemented by reference TRBV28 and TRBJ2-3, the full variable domain reads DVKVTQSSRYLVKRTGEKVFLECVQDMDHENMFWYRQDPGLGLRLIYFSYDVKMKEKGDIPEGYSVSREKKERFSLILESASTNQTSMYLCASSLFPSGISTDTQYFGPGTRLTVL.

This rearrangement joins TRBV29-1 to TRBJ2-5, with 13 bases fitting TRBD2. This CDR3 is 18 amino acids long. The V and J ends lost 0 bases and 1 base, in that order; junction bases with no gene match: 8. Germline assignment: CDR1 SQVTM and CDR2 ANQGSEA. CDR3 nucleotides: TGCAGCGTTGAAGATGGTACTAGCGGGGGGGTGACCCAAGAGACCCAGTACTTC. It yields the protein CSVEDGTSGGVTQETQYF.

The chain has TRBV7-6 and TRBJ2-7; 9 bases fit TRBD2. The CDR3 has 15 residues. The J segment lost 4 bases and the V segment lost 4 bases, leaving 8 bases of the junction unmatched. From germline, CDR1 is SGHVS and CDR2 FNYEAQ. Written as DNA, the CDR3 is TGTGCCAGCAGCTCCTCAGCGGGGGGCGATTACGAGCAGTACTTC. Residues: CASSSSAGGDYEQYF.

The chain employs TRBV7-9 and TRBJ2-1, with D possibly matching TRBD2 (6 bases). This CDR3 has 15 amino acids. Deletions cut 1 base from V and 6 bases from J, with 13 bases between. Germline V gene lookup returns CDR1 SEHNR and CDR2 FQNEAQ (reference sequence). The CDR3 bases are TGTGCCAGCAGCTTAGATGGGACCGGGGGCAATGAGCAGTTCTTC. Translating gives CASSLDGTGGNEQFF. Together with reference TRBV7-9 and TRBJ2-1, the CDR3 gives the full variable domain: DTGVSQNPRHKITKRGQNVTFRCDPISEHNRLYWYRQTLGQGPEFLTYFQNEAQLEKSRLLSDRFSAERPKGSFSTLEIQRTEQGDSAMYLCASSLDGTGGNEQFFGPGTRLTVL.

CDR3 sequence (DNA): TGTGCCAGCAGCTCCCGGGACGGATCTAGCACAGATACGCAGTATTTT. It yields the protein CASSSRDGSSTDTQYF. The rearrangement joins TRBV7-3 to TRBJ2-3, with D perhaps TRBD1 or TRBD2 (5 bases each). Looked up from germline, CDR1 is SGHTA and CDR2 is FQGTGA. Trimming shortened V by 4 bases and J by 0 bases, and 14 bases separated the two germline ends. The CDR3 extends over 16 amino acids.

The CDR3 loop reads CASSYVGRGPHEQYF. In DNA, the CDR3 is TGTGCCAGCAGTTACGTCGGGAGGGGGCCCCACGAGCAGTACTTC. J is TRBJ2-7 and V is TRBV6-5, with a tentative D call TRBD2 (8 bases). V dropped 2 bases and J dropped 5 bases, with 16 bases sitting between them. The germline V gene has CDR1 MNHEY and CDR2 SVGAGI. The CDR3 has 15 residues.